The rows below give T cell receptor beta chains drawn from one sample of a study of blood T cell repertoires in COVID-19. The table came from immunoSEQ multiplex PCR; TCRdb's copy has only in-frame clones and leaves some out. The table has over 60,000 clones, about 78% seen once; the top ten hold roughly 20%. The sequenced sample was peripheral blood. These receptors were collected from a man of 80 years or more with active or convalescent COVID-19. Each CDR3 is given with its conserved first and last residue. The D gene is left open where the match is weak. Size is omitted from some rows. Given values are once, few, many or a class for expanded clones.

>TRBJ2-7|TRBD2|14|NA|TRBV7-2
CASSLILGGSEQYF
TGTGCCAGCAGCTTAATCTTGGGGGGGAGCGAGCAGTACTTC
>TRBJ2-5|TRBD1|14|NA|TRBV28
CASKSTGGSETQYF
TGTGCCAGCAAAAGTACAGGGGGCAGTGAGACCCAGTACTTC
>TRBJ1-1|NA|11|once|TRBV5-1
CASSQDTEAFF
TGCGCCAGCAGCCAGGATACTGAAGCTTTCTTT
>TRBJ2-5|NA|15|NA|TRBV4-2
CASSQEGRHGETQYF
TGTGCCAGCAGCCAAGAAGGCAGGCATGGAGAGACCCAGTACTTC
>TRBJ1-1|NA|12|NA|TRBV12-3/TRBV12-4
CASRRERLEAFF
TGTGCCAGCAGACGGGAGAGACTTGAAGCTTTCTTT
>TRBJ1-2|TRBD1|14|NA|TRBV14
CASSRQGLNYGYTF
TGTGCCAGCAGCCGACAGGGTCTCAACTATGGCTACACCTTC
>TRBJ2-7|NA|15|NA|TRBV5-1
CASSLEVGSSYEQYF
TGCGCCAGCAGCTTGGAGGTGGGGAGCTCCTACGAGCAGTACTTC
>TRBJ2-7|TRBD1|16|NA|TRBV11-2
CASSLASGQGAYEQYF
TGTGCCAGCAGCTTAGCTAGCGGACAGGGGGCCTACGAGCAGTACTTC
>TRBJ1-5|NA|14|NA|TRBV9
CASSVEGGNQPQHF
TGTGCCAGCAGCGTAGAAGGAGGCAATCAGCCCCAGCATTTT
>TRBJ1-2|TRBD1|16|NA|TRBV25-1
CASRPTDRVHTNGYTF
TGTGCCAGCAGACCTACCGACAGGGTGCATACCAATGGCTACACCTTC
>TRBJ1-5|NA|15|NA|TRBV28
CASSLGHLGNQPQHF
TGTGCCAGCAGTTTAGGACATTTAGGCAATCAGCCCCAGCATTTT
>TRBJ1-1|NA|13|once|TRBV15
CATSRDHSTEAFF
TGTGCCACCAGCAGAGATCATTCCACTGAAGCTTTCTTT
>TRBJ2-1|TRBD1|12|NA|TRBV3-1/TRBV3-2
CASYSTGNEQFF
TGTGCCTCCTACTCGACAGGGAATGAGCAGTTCTTC
>TRBJ1-1|NA|13|NA|TRBV13
CASSLQGYTEAFF
TGTGCCAGCAGCTTACAGGGGTACACTGAAGCTTTCTTT
>TRBJ1-2|NA|15|NA|TRBV2
CASSLVGQLNYGYTF
TGTGCCAGCAGCCTAGTAGGACAGCTTAACTATGGCTACACCTTC
>TRBJ2-2|TRBD2|16|NA|TRBV6-1
CASSEFAGLAGGELFF
TGTGCCAGCAGTGAATTCGCGGGTCTAGCGGGGGGGGAGCTGTTTTTT
>TRBJ1-5|TRBD1|17|NA|TRBV6-1
CASSGQTGDYSNQPQHF
TGTGCCAGCAGTGGCCAGACAGGGGACTATAGCAATCAGCCCCAGCATTTT
>TRBJ2-1|TRBD2|15|NA|TRBV11-2
CASSSVAGSYNEQFF
TGTGCCAGCAGCTCCGTAGCGGGGTCCTACAATGAGCAGTTCTTC
>TRBJ2-7|NA|12|NA|TRBV14
CASSQDLEAQYF
TGTGCCAGCAGCCAAGATCTGGAGGCGCAGTACTTC
>TRBJ2-5|TRBD1|17|NA|TRBV5-4
CASSSSPGTGVEETQYF
TGTGCCAGCAGCTCAAGTCCCGGGACAGGGGTGGAAGAGACCCAGTACTTC
>TRBJ1-5|TRBD1|14|NA|TRBV12-5
CASGPDRVGQPQHF
TGTGCTAGTGGACCTGACAGGGTCGGACAGCCCCAGCATTTT
>TRBJ2-1|TRBD1|18|NA|TRBV11-2
CASSLNSPGQGDNNEQFF
TGTGCCAGCAGCCTAAATAGCCCGGGACAGGGTGACAACAATGAGCAGTTCTTC
>TRBJ1-1|NA|12|once|TRBV7-9
CAGNRVDTEAFF
TGTGCCGGAAACAGGGTTGACACTGAAGCTTTCTTT
>TRBJ2-2|NA|14|NA|TRBV27
CASIWDKDTGELFF
TGTGCCAGCATTTGGGACAAGGACACCGGGGAGCTGTTTTTT
>TRBJ2-3|NA|12|NA|TRBV3-1/TRBV3-2
CASRARADTQYF
TGTGCCAGCAGGGCTAGAGCAGATACGCAGTATTTT
>TRBJ2-3|TRBD2|14|NA|TRBV9
CASSVGLATNTQYF
TGTGCCAGCAGCGTAGGACTAGCGACAAATACGCAGTATTTT
>TRBJ1-2|NA|15|few|TRBV7-9
CASSLRSLRYYGYTF
TGTGCCAGCAGCCTTCGGAGCCTTCGCTACTATGGCTACACCTTC
>TRBJ1-5|TRBD1|14|NA|TRBV5-1
CASSLQGAGQPQHF
TGCGCCAGCAGCTTACAGGGGGCGGGTCAGCCCCAGCATTTT
>TRBJ2-7|TRBD1|15|few|TRBV7-9
CASSPGTGGRYEQYF
TGTGCCAGCAGCCCCGGGACAGGGGGCCGGTACGAGCAGTACTTC
>TRBJ2-6|NA|16|NA|TRBV5-1
CASSLLQSSGANVLTF
TGCGCCAGCAGCTTGCTACAGTCATCTGGGGCCAACGTCCTGACTTTC
>TRBJ2-5|NA|13|NA|TRBV12-3/TRBV12-4
CASSFVGGETQYF
TGTGCCAGCAGTTTCGTGGGGGGAGAGACCCAGTACTTC
>TRBJ2-3|TRBD1|16|NA|TRBV7-2
CARDRGDETSTDTQYF
TGTGCCAGGGACAGGGGGGACGAGACTAGCACAGATACGCAGTATTTT
>TRBJ1-5|NA|18|few|TRBV21-1
CASSKLYGQGAYNQPQHF
TGTGCCAGCAGCAAATTGTACGGACAGGGGGCTTACAATCAGCCCCAGCATTTT
>TRBJ1-5|TRBD1|15|NA|TRBV30
CAWSYQDRGNQPQHF
TGTGCCTGGAGTTACCAGGACAGGGGCAATCAGCCCCAGCATTTT
>TRBJ2-6|NA|17|NA|TRBV11-3
CETAPQRGGPGANVLTF
TGTGAGACGGCGCCTCAGAGGGGGGGGCCTGGGGCCAACGTCCTGACTTTC